One sample yielded the 17 T cell receptor beta chains listed below, sequenced in a study of T-cell reconstitution after alpha-beta-depleted transplantation in children. For these TCRs, the target antigens are not known. Unique molecular identifiers were incorporated when the TCRbeta library was constructed. TCRdb re-derived calls from the PCR reads in MiXCR, one entry per CDR3 protein. The sample holds approximately 32,000 distinct CDR3 sequences, 5% to 7.5% seen once. Points from the study as a whole: Reportedly, only several hundred clones from non-depleted graft cells drove alpha-beta T-cell counts at about two months.

The specimen was peripheral blood, collected 60 days after TCRalphabeta/CD19-depleted stem cell transplant. These TCRs come from a child under two years old who had a stem cell transplant for acute myeloid leukemia, so the T cells may come from the graft donor.

This clonotype was observed a handful of times. J is TRBJ2-5 and V is TRBV4-3; weak D call: TRBD1 (7 bases). Germline V lookup: CDR1 LGHNA, CDR2 YSLEER. Trimming pared 11 bases from V and 3 bases from J, leaving 22 bases between. CDR3 length equals 15 residues. The CDR3: CASSRWQGGEETQYF. CDR3 nucleotide sequence: TGCGCCTCCAGCCGGTGGCAGGGGGGAGAAGAGACCCAGTACTTC.

The table lists this clonotype with many counts. The rearrangement joins TRBV20-1 to TRBJ2-3, with a weak D call TRBD1 (6 bases). Trimming removed 0 bases from V and 3 bases from J, with 10 bases in between. The CDR3 length is 14 residues. Germline assignment: CDR1 DFQATT and CDR2 SNEGSKA (reference sequence). For the CDR3, the DNA is TGCAGTGCTAGAGATCAGGGGCAGACAGATACGCAGTATTTT. Translating it yields CSARDQGQTDTQYF.

This clonotype came up many times. The chain has TRBV5-1 and TRBJ1-1; perhaps TRBD1 as D (6 bases). CDR3 length: 13 residues. V was trimmed by 0 bases and J by 4 bases, leaving 7 bases between them. The germline CDR1 and CDR2 sequences are SGHRS and YFSETQ. The CDR3, as DNA: TGCGCCAGCAGCTTGGGGGGGCCCACTGAAGCTTTCTTT. Translated, it gives CASSLGGPTEAFF.

This clonotype was recorded many times. This chain joins TRBV5-1 and TRBJ2-7; TRBD1 or TRBD2 may be the D gene (5 bases each). From germline, CDR1 is SGHRS and CDR2 YFSETQ. The CDR3 totals 15 residues. V was shortened by 1 base and J by 0 bases, with 11 bases between the two germline ends. The CDR3 region is CASSLQGRTSYEQYF. The CDR3 DNA reads as TGCGCCAGCAGCTTGCAGGGACGGACCTCCTACGAGCAGTACTTC.

Remarks on this clonotype: This may be a read error: a much more frequent sequence differs by one nucleotide. The rearrangement links TRBV29-1 to TRBJ2-1; 8 nucleotides agree with TRBD2. The CDR3 length is 14 residues. CDR1 and CDR2 from the germline V gene are SQVTM and ANQGSEA. CDR3 coding DNA: TGCGGCCATGCCGGGACTAGACCCTACAATGAGCAGTTCTTC. Translated: CGHAGTRPYNEQFF.

This clonotype was detected many times. V usage is TRBV5-1 and J usage is TRBJ1-1, with D unresolved. Germline values: CDR1 SGHRS, CDR2 YFSETQ. The CDR3 is 13 amino acids. V dropped 0 bases and J dropped 4 bases, with 7 bases sitting between them. Written as DNA, the CDR3 is TGCGCCAGCAGCTTGGGGGGAATCACTGAAGCTTTCTTT. It codes for CASSLGGITEAFF. Full variable domain (rest looked up from reference TRBV5-1 and TRBJ1-1): KAGVTQTPRYLIKTRGQQVTLSCSPISGHRSVSWYQQTPGQGLQFLFEYFSETQRNKGNFPGRFSGRQFSNSRSEMNVSTLELGDSALYLCASSLGGITEAFFGQGTRLTVV.

This clonotype was recorded many times. The V gene is TRBV28, the J gene TRBJ2-5, with 15 positions matching TRBD2. The trim removed 5 bases at V and 4 bases at J, leaving 2 bases unmatched. CDR1 and CDR2 from the germline V gene are MDHEN and SYDVKM. This CDR3 contains 15 residues. CDR3 region: CASSRGLAGGETQYF. CDR3 sequence (DNA): TGTGCCAGCAGTAGGGGACTAGCGGGAGGAGAGACCCAGTACTTC.

This clonotype is categorized as medium-sized (0.01 to 0.1%). The chain has TRBV7-2 and TRBJ2-7; 11 bases are shared with TRBD2. Germline CDR1 and CDR2: SGHTA and FQGNSA. V lost 8 bases and J lost 6; bases outside the gene matches: 6. The CDR3 runs 13 residues. This CDR3 reads CASGTSGRSEQYF. The CDR3 DNA reads TGTGCCAGCGGAACTAGCGGGAGATCCGAGCAGTACTTC.

This clonotype was recorded at least ten times. This sequence joins TRBV20-1 and TRBJ2-5, with 7 positions matching TRBD2. J lost 2 bases, V lost 6 bases, and 15 bases had no gene match. Germline CDR1 DFQATT, CDR2 SNEGSKA (reference sequence). The CDR3 runs to 16 residues. CDR3 amino acids: CSANSLADATQETQYF. The CDR3 nucleotides are TGCAGTGCCAACAGCCTAGCGGATGCCACACAAGAGACCCAGTACTTC.

The table lists this clonotype with many counts. The rearrangement uses TRBV9 and TRBJ1-2; D uncertain. CDR3 size: 17 residues. Trimming took 0 bases from V and 0 from J, leaving 15 bases between them. Per the germline V gene, CDR1 is SGDLS and CDR2 is YYNGEE. The CDR3 DNA is TGTGCCAGCAGCGTAGCTTACCAAGGGAACCCTAACTATGGCTACACCTTC. Protein sequence: CASSVAYQGNPNYGYTF.

This clonotype was seen many times. The chain couples TRBV20-1 to TRBJ1-5, with D perhaps matching TRBD1 (6 bases). The ends were cut back, 3 bases at V and 5 bases at J, with 11 bases in the middle. This CDR3 is 13 amino acids long. Germline V gives CDR1 DFQATT, CDR2 SNEGSKA (reference sequence). CDR3 DNA: TGCAGTGCTAGTAGGGGGGTTGATCAGCCCCAGCATTTT. Amino acid sequence: CSASRGVDQPQHF.

The DNA for the CDR3 is TGTGCCAGCACCGTACGCAGTTTCTACAATGAGCAGTTCTTC. Translation: CASTVRSFYNEQFF. The V and J genes are TRBV6-2 or TRBV6-3 and TRBJ2-1; D ambiguous. V was shortened by 7 bases and J by 3 bases, with 13 bases between the two germline ends. CDR3 length: 14 amino acids. Germline V gives CDR1 MNHEY, CDR2 SVGEGT.

This clonotype was recorded many times. CDR3 sequence: CASSLQGYTEAFF. For the CDR3, the DNA is TGTGCCAGCAGTCTACAGGGATACACTGAAGCTTTCTTT. The rearrangement joins TRBV11-2 to TRBJ1-1, with D tentatively TRBD1 (6 bases). Germline V CDR1 and CDR2: SGHAT, FQNNGV. Trimming removed 6 bases from V and 3 bases from J, with 11 bases in between. CDR3 length: 13 amino acids.

A few counts support this clonotype. V and J are TRBV9 and TRBJ1-2, with TRBD1 as a possible D gene (6 bases). The CDR3 runs to 13 residues. Germline V lookup: CDR1 SGDLS, CDR2 YYNGEE. Trimming removed 4 bases at V and 7 bases at J, with 14 bases between. Written as DNA, the CDR3 is TGTGCCAGCAGCTTACGAGGGGGGCTTGGCTACACCTTC. It is translated as CASSLRGGLGYTF.

This clonotype was found many times. The genes are TRBV12-3 or TRBV12-4 and TRBJ1-1; the match to TRBD1 covers 10 bases. The CDR3 length is 16 residues. J lost 1 base, V lost 4 bases, and 6 bases had no gene match. The CDR3 DNA is TGTGCCAGCAGTTCCGACAGGGGGCGAAAGAACACTGAAGCTTTCTTT. Encoded protein: CASSSDRGRKNTEAFF.

In its sample, this clonotype was seen a few times. The chain carries TRBV11-3 and TRBJ2-1, with a possible D match to TRBD1 (5 bases). Trimming took off 0 bases at V and 8 bases at J, with 8 bases between the two ends. This CDR3 spans 13 amino acids. Germline loops: CDR1 SGHNT, CDR2 YENEEA. The CDR3 loop reads CASSLEATDEQFF. CDR3 nucleotide sequence: TGTGCCAGCAGCTTAGAGGCGACAGATGAGCAGTTCTTC.

The table lists this clonotype with many counts. V usage is TRBV4-1 and J usage is TRBJ2-4; 8 bases align to TRBD1. With 3 bases clipped from V and 9 bases from J, the junction kept 7 bases outside the gene matches. The V gene's germline CDR1 is MGHRA and CDR2 YSYEKL. The CDR3 runs to 14 residues. The CDR3 nucleotides are TGCGCCAGCAGCCACCCCCCAGGGGGCTCCATTCAGTACTTC. Its protein product is CASSHPPGGSIQYF.